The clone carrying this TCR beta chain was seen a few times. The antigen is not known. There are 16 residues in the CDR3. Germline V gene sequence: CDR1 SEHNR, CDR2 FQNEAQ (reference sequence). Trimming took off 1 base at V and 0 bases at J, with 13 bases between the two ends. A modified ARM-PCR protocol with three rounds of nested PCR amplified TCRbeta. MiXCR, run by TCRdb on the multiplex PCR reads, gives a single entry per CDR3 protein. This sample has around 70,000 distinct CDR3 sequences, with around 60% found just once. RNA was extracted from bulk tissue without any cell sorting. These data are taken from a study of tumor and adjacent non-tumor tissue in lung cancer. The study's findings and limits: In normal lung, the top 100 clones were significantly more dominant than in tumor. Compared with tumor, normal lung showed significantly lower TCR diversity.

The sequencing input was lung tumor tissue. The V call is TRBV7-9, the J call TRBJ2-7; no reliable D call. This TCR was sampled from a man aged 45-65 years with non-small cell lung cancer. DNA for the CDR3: TGTGCCAGCAGCTTAGATGTCCGGCCCAGCTCCTACGAGCAGTACTTC. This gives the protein CASSLDVRPSSYEQYF.